The 2 T cell receptor beta chains reported below all come from one sample, sequenced in a study of spatial heterogeneity in lung cancer. Notes on the study in general: Expanded alpha and beta TCR counts within tumors tracked tumor mutation counts.

Described time point: sample taken at primary tumor resection. These receptors' targets are unknown. TCRdb re-called the 5' RACE reads with MiXCR, one entry per CDR3 protein. The sample lists some 23,000 distinct CDR3 sequences, 6.4% occurring once. Sequenced here: lung tumor tissue, sampled at surgery. Receptors originate from a male donor with early-stage non-small cell lung cancer.

This clonotype was recorded at least ten times. This chain joins TRBV27 and TRBJ2-7; weak D call: TRBD1 (5 bases). There are 13 residues in the CDR3. The V gene lost 2 bases and the J gene lost 6 bases, with 11 bases spanning the gap. The germline V gene has CDR1 MNHEY and CDR2 SMNVEV (reference sequence). CDR3 sequence: CASSLTGRIEQYF. For the CDR3, the DNA is TGTGCCAGCAGTTTAACAGGCAGAATCGAGCAGTACTTC.

This clonotype was detected ten times or more. This chain links TRBV2 with TRBJ2-1; 11 nucleotides line up with TRBD1. V lost 6 bases and J lost 8; bases outside the gene matches: 9. Germline assignment: CDR1 SNHLY and CDR2 FYNNEI. The CDR3 length is 15 residues. This CDR3 is CASRVPGQGGYEQFF. CDR3 nucleotide sequence: TGTGCCAGCAGGGTGCCGGGACAGGGGGGCTATGAGCAGTTCTTC.